This TCR beta chain is drawn from a study of blood T cell repertoires in COVID-19. Study-wide context: The analysed material was cDNA or gDNA that came from T cells, B-cell-depleted T cells, or PBMCs.

Original analysis: Researchers report that nucleated cell counts were estimated from reference gene primer amplification. The protocol was immunoSEQ multiplex PCR, while the TCRdb copy is restricted to in-frame clones and leaves out a portion. V and J calls and clone size come straight from that table; D and trimming were deduced from the DNA. The table lists around 68,000 clones, about nine tenths of them singletons. In germline, CDR1 is SGHTA, CDR2 FQGNSA. The CDR3 runs 16 residues. V gave up 1 base and J gave up 8 bases; unmatched junction bases: 7. The specimen sequenced was peripheral blood. The V call is TRBV7-2, the J call TRBJ2-1, with 11 bases that match TRBD2. The source is a woman aged 45 to 65 with acute or convalescent COVID-19. The CDR3 is CASSLGSGGAFYEQFF. CDR3 in DNA: TGTGCCAGCAGCTTAGGTAGCGGGGGGGCCTTCTATGAGCAGTTCTTC. The whole variable domain, filled in from reference TRBV7-2 and TRBJ2-1, reads GAGVSQSPSNKVTEKGKDVELRCDPISGHTALYWYRQSLGQGLEFLIYFQGNSAPDKSGLPSDRFSAERTGGSVSTLTIQRTQQEDSAVYLCASSLGSGGAFYEQFFGPGTRLTVL.